This entry lists 23 T cell receptor beta chains sequenced from one sample in a study of graft-versus-host responses after intestinal transplantation. TCRdb's table, derived via immunoSEQ multiplex PCR, lists solely in-frame clones and lacks some. The profile shows around 78,000 clones, around 86% of them singletons. These receptors' targets are unknown. The specimen was unstimulated CD8+ T cells sorted from spleen or lymph node cells, collected before transplant. These receptors all stem from a human donor who was the organ donor for an intestinal transplant.

The chain uses TRBV30 and TRBJ2-3; 7 positions agree with TRBD1. The J segment lost 1 base and the V segment lost 1 base, leaving 2 bases of the junction unmatched. Germline assignment: CDR1 GTSNPN and CDR2 SVGIG (reference sequence). The CDR3 length is 14 residues. The CDR3 DNA reads TGTGCCTGGAGTGCAACAGGGGGCACAGATACGCAGTATTTT. Its translation: CAWSATGGTDTQYF.

The V and J genes are TRBV4-1 and TRBJ1-2; no definite D call. This CDR3 region has 12 residues. Germline V gives CDR1 MGHRA, CDR2 YSYEKL. Between the trimmed V and J ends, which lost 0 bases and 7 bases, there was a span of 6 bases. CDR3 nucleotides: TGCGCCAGCAGCCAAGATCGATCTGGCTACACCTTC. Its protein product is CASSQDRSGYTF.

The genes are TRBV27 and TRBJ2-2, with D unclear. CDR1 MNHEY and CDR2 SMNVEV come from the germline V gene (reference sequence). V gave up 9 bases and J gave up 7 bases, with 9 bases separating them. This CDR3 spans 11 amino acids. The CDR3 DNA follows: TGTGCCAGTACCTTTGGCGGGGAGCTGTTTTTT. Residues: CASTFGGELFF.

The chain uses TRBV28 and TRBJ1-5; no reliable D call. The CDR3 covers 15 residues. CDR1 is MDHEN and CDR2 is SYDVKM in the germline V gene. The V gene lost 7 bases and the J gene lost 0 bases, with 13 bases spanning the gap. The CDR3 loop is CASTQGRFSNQPQHF. The CDR3 nucleotides are TGTGCCAGCACCCAAGGGCGGTTTAGCAATCAGCCCCAGCATTTT.

The chain has TRBV9 and TRBJ2-7; the D is unclear. V was trimmed by 4 bases and J by 0 bases, leaving 14 bases between them. The CDR3 spans 15 residues. The germline gives CDR1 SGDLS, CDR2 YYNGEE. The DNA for the CDR3 is TGTGCCAGCAGCCCAAACTCCGGATTCTCCTACGAGCAGTACTTC. Its protein product is CASSPNSGFSYEQYF.

CDR3 loop: CASSYGGHDSYTF. As DNA, the CDR3 is TGCGCCAGCAGCTATGGGGGGCACGACAGCTACACCTTC. The chain has TRBV5-1 and TRBJ1-2; D may be TRBD1 (6 bases). The V and J ends lost 3 bases and 9 bases respectively, with 15 bases between them. Looked up from germline, CDR1 is SGHRS and CDR2 is YFSETQ. This CDR3 region has 13 residues.

This clone was observed once. The chain recombines TRBV25-1 with TRBJ2-2; the D gene is possibly TRBD1 (6 bases). The CDR3 runs to 17 residues. Looked up from germline, CDR1 is MGHDK and CDR2 is SYGVNS. The germline V and J ends were trimmed by 0 bases and 1 base, with 12 bases remaining between them. The CDR3 coding sequence is TGTGCCAGCAGTGAATACTACCCAGGGGAGAACACCGGGGAGCTGTTTTTT. Translating it yields CASSEYYPGENTGELFF.

The rearrangement uses TRBV6-1 and TRBJ2-2; tentatively, D is TRBD1 (6 bases). Trimming removed 7 bases from V and 6 bases from J, with 15 bases in between. The CDR3 runs 14 residues. Germline CDR1 and CDR2: MNHNS and SASEGT. Written as DNA, the CDR3 is TGTGCCAGCATCGGTGGGGGCTACTCCGGGGAGCTGTTTTTT. Encoded protein: CASIGGGYSGELFF.

The rearrangement uses TRBV6-1 and TRBJ1-2; D unresolved. The CDR3 is 11 residues long. The germline V and J ends were trimmed by 4 bases and 5 bases, with 5 bases remaining between them. Germline CDR1 and CDR2: MNHNS and SASEGT. CDR3 coding DNA: TGTGCCAGCAGTGGTGGGTATGGCTACACCTTC. Amino acid sequence: CASSGGYGYTF.

This rearrangement joins TRBV4-1 to TRBJ2-1, with a possible D match to TRBD1 (6 bases). V was clipped by 4 bases and J by 2 bases, with 15 bases between them. The CDR3 is 16 amino acids. Per the germline V gene, CDR1 is MGHRA and CDR2 is YSYEKL. CDR3 coding DNA: TGCGCCAGCAGCCCTCATCCCGGGACAACCTACAATGAGCAGTTCTTC. Translated: CASSPHPGTTYNEQFF.

The chain employs TRBV27 and TRBJ2-1; D unresolved. Germline V gene sequence: CDR1 MNHEY, CDR2 SMNVEV (reference sequence). V was clipped by 8 bases and J by 5 bases, with 13 bases between them. The CDR3 consists of 13 residues. The CDR3 region is CASSLVLDNEQFF. CDR3 nucleotide sequence: TGTGCCAGCTCGTTGGTGCTTGACAATGAGCAGTTCTTC.

The chain has TRBV5-4 and TRBJ2-7; D is tentatively TRBD1 or TRBD2 (5 bases each). CDR1 and CDR2 (germline): SGHNT, YYREEE (reference sequence). Trimming left V 4 bases short and J 7 bases short, with 12 bases between. This CDR3 spans 12 amino acids. The CDR3 region is CASSLGTEEQYF. As DNA, the CDR3 is TGTGCCAGCAGCCTAGGGACCGAGGAGCAGTACTTC.

The rearrangement links TRBV4-1 to TRBJ2-1; 10 bases are a match to TRBD2. This CDR3 has 15 residues. V shed 5 bases and J 6 bases; nucleotides not matched to a gene: 7. Germline CDR1 reads MGHRA; CDR2 reads YSYEKL. The CDR3 bases are TGCGCCAGCAGCTACCCGAGCGGGGGGGCCAATGAGCAGTTCTTC. Residues: CASSYPSGGANEQFF.

V is TRBV5-1 and J is TRBJ2-1; TRBD2 is a possible D gene (6 bases). Trimming left V 3 bases short and J 5 bases short, with 18 bases between. This CDR3 contains 16 residues. The germline V gene has CDR1 SGHRS and CDR2 YFSETQ. The CDR3 DNA reads as TGCGCCAGCAGCTCGACGGGACTTAGGGAGGACAATGAGCAGTTCTTC. This translates into CASSSTGLREDNEQFF.

The rearrangement uses TRBV19 and TRBJ1-1; 10 nucleotides align to TRBD1. V lost 6 bases and J lost 0; bases outside the gene matches: 16. CDR1 and CDR2 (germline): LNHDA, SQIVND (reference sequence). The CDR3 is 19 residues long. As DNA, the CDR3 is TGTGCCAGTAGGGCTGATTTGACAGGGGGCCCCTACCTGAACACTGAAGCTTTCTTT. It encodes CASRADLTGGPYLNTEAFF.

This clone appeared a single time. The chain couples TRBV10-2 to TRBJ2-3; D call uncertain. V shed 8 bases and J shed 2 bases, with 8 bases lying between them. This CDR3 is built from 12 residues. CDR1 WSHSY and CDR2 SAAADI come from the germline V gene. The CDR3 bases are TGCGCCAGCCGTGTCGTCACAGATACGCAGTATTTT. Encoded protein: CASRVVTDTQYF.

The V and J genes are TRBV28 and TRBJ1-2; no reliable D call. The ends were cut back, 5 bases at V and 5 bases at J, with 18 bases in the middle. The CDR3 consists of 15 residues. The V gene's germline CDR1 is MDHEN and CDR2 SYDVKM. The CDR3 DNA sequence: TGTGCCAGCAGTCAGGAGCCCCCCGATATATATGGCTACACCTTC. The encoded protein is CASSQEPPDIYGYTF.

This chain connects TRBV13 to TRBJ2-5; unclear D gene. The CDR3 sequence is 15 residues long. Germline assignment: CDR1 PRHDT and CDR2 FYEKMQ (reference sequence). Deletions cut 8 bases from V and 2 bases from J, with 18 bases between. The CDR3 nucleotides are TGTGCCAGCTCCTCGAGTGGCGAAGCTCAAGAGACCCAGTACTTC. Amino acid sequence: CASSSSGEAQETQYF.

About this clone itself: Since a much larger clone is just one base distant, this may be a read error. This chain links TRBV6-6 with TRBJ2-2, with D uncertain. Trimming removed 5 bases at V and 1 base at J, with 5 bases between. CDR3 length: 13 amino acids. Per the germline V gene, CDR1 is MNHNY and CDR2 is SVGAGI (reference sequence). CDR3 DNA: TGTGCCAGCAGTGACGGGAACACCGGGGAGCTGTTTTTT. As protein: CASSDGNTGELFF.

V and J are TRBV7-8 and TRBJ2-7, with 7 bases fitting TRBD1. Germline CDR1 SGHVS, CDR2 FQNEAQ. The junction had 3 bases not matched to a gene; V was cut back by 4 bases and J by 0 bases. This CDR3 is 14 amino acids long. DNA of the CDR3: TGTGCCAGCAGCTCTGACAGGGTCTCCTACGAGCAGTACTTC. It translates to CASSSDRVSYEQYF.

The chain links TRBV29-1 to TRBJ2-3; 11 bases fit TRBD2. Germline CDR1 reads SQVTM; CDR2 reads ANQGSEA. Trimming removed 2 bases from V and 2 bases from J; junction bases left unmatched: 6. The CDR3 is 16 residues long. The CDR3 DNA reads TGCAGCGTTGAACCCAGACTAGCGGGGATCACAGATACGCAGTATTTT. It yields the protein CSVEPRLAGITDTQYF.

The chain recombines TRBV7-9 with TRBJ1-5; D unclear. Germline assignment: CDR1 SEHNR and CDR2 FQNEAQ (reference sequence). The CDR3 has 15 residues. V was trimmed by 4 bases and J by 4 bases, leaving 14 bases between them. The CDR3 region has the DNA TGTGCCAGCAGCTCGTTCGGGGATCCGAATCAGCCCCAGCATTTT. It translates to CASSSFGDPNQPQHF.

This chain links TRBV6-4 with TRBJ2-1, with 7 nucleotides matching TRBD2. The germline gives CDR1 MRHNA, CDR2 SNTAGT. Trimming cost V 5 bases and J 10 bases; bases outside gene matches: 14. The CDR3 consists of 15 residues. As DNA, the CDR3 is TGTGCCAGCAGTTTAACTGGACTAGGTCGCAGAGAGCAGTTCTTC. As protein: CASSLTGLGRREQFF.